The next 6 T cell receptor beta chains were all read from a single sample in a study of radiotherapy plus CTLA-4 blockade in lung cancer (dated by TCRdb to 2017 to 2018). Libraries came from the immunoSEQ multiplex PCR assay. TCRdb retrieved this table from immuneACCESS and kept in-frame rearrangements only. Not all clones are present; in checked studies, unresolved V genes account for under half, and no reason is known for the remainder. The sample contains around 110,000 clones, 75% to 90% of them found a single time. In total, the top ten clones hold 5.5% to 8.5% of the sample. Specimen: peripheral blood, collected from a patient treated with radiotherapy plus ipilimumab. The receptors derive from a human donor with non-small cell lung cancer that progressed on radiotherapy plus ipilimumab.

The rearrangement joins TRBV20-1 to TRBJ2-1; D not resolved. Germline V gene lookup returns CDR1 DFQATT and CDR2 SNEGSKA (reference sequence). This CDR3 comprises 10 residues. Trimming took 3 bases from V and 10 from J, leaving 7 bases between them. The CDR3 loop reads CSASFQEQFF. CDR3 DNA sequence: TGCAGTGCTAGCTTCCAGGAGCAGTTCTTC.

This rearrangement joins TRBV10-3 to TRBJ2-7; TRBD2 matches 12 bases. With V trimmed by 5 bases and J by 3 bases, 2 bases remained unmatched. Germline lookup yields CDR1 ENHRY and CDR2 SYGVKD. The CDR3 consists of 14 residues. CDR3 bases: TGTGCCATCAGTATGACTAGCGGGAGCTACGAGCAGTACTTC. Translating gives CAISMTSGSYEQYF.

The chain uses TRBV18 and TRBJ2-7; D gene uncertain. Looked up from germline, CDR1 is KGHSH and CDR2 is LQKENI. V shed 2 bases and J shed 1 base, with 9 bases lying between them. This CDR3 contains 14 residues. The CDR3 nucleotides are TGTGCCAGCTCACCAACACAGCCTTCCTACGAGCAGTACTTC. Translating gives CASSPTQPSYEQYF.

The gene calls are TRBV4-1 and TRBJ2-4, with D perhaps given as TRBD1 or TRBD2 (5 bases each). The CDR3 consists of 16 residues. Germline lookup yields CDR1 MGHRA and CDR2 YSYEKL. The V and J ends lost 4 bases and 6 bases respectively, with 19 bases between them. The CDR3 nucleotides are TGCGCCAGCAGCCGGCAAACAGGAGGTGAGGGAAACATTCAGTACTTC. Protein: CASSRQTGGEGNIQYF.

This rearrangement joins TRBV6-1 to TRBJ2-1, with D possibly matching TRBD2 (6 bases). This CDR3 region has 15 residues. Germline CDR1 and CDR2: MNHNS and SASEGT. V lost 1 base and J lost 8, with 15 bases in between. In DNA form, the CDR3 reads TGTGCCAGCAGTGAAGAGGGGATAGGAGGGTATGAGCAGTTCTTC. This gives the protein CASSEEGIGGYEQFF.

This chain uses TRBV9 with TRBJ2-7, with D possibly being TRBD1 (5 bases). V was cut by 0 bases and J by 2 bases, with 12 bases left in between. Germline V CDR1 and CDR2: SGDLS, YYNGEE. CDR3 length: 15 residues. The CDR3 loop is CASSVDLGPTYEQYF. The CDR3 DNA is TGTGCCAGCAGCGTAGATCTGGGGCCCACCTACGAGCAGTACTTC.